The entry below describes one T cell receptor beta chain. The antigen is undetermined. Measured with immunoSEQ multiplex PCR; TCRdb has only the in-frame clones, and not every one. This table holds about 170,000 clones, 87% found once. This sample is part of a study of T cell responses to AZD1222 COVID-19 vaccine. Points from the study as a whole: Repertoires in all cases were sampled only once the peak T cell response had passed. Dominant at 160-218 and 743-854, vaccine-associated CD4 TCRs also spanned spike. Seropositive at baseline were only six or seven AZD1222 recipients. The donors showed a predominance of white British ancestry and of females, with possible underestimation of clonal diversity.

The CDR3 contains 14 residues. The germline V gene encodes CDR1 LGHDT and CDR2 YNNKEL (reference sequence). Trimming stripped 2 bases from V and 6 bases from J, with 10 bases between. The sequence came from an adult who received the AZD1222 COVID-19 vaccine. The sequencing here drew on peripheral blood, taken 28 days after the second AZD1222 dose. The V gene is TRBV3-1 (or the pseudogene TRBV3-2), the J gene TRBJ2-2, with a possible D match to TRBD1 (5 bases). The DNA of the CDR3 is TGTGCCAGCAGCCAATGGCAGGGCGCCGGGGAGCTGTTTTTT. It is translated as CASSQWQGAGELFF.